This T cell receptor beta chain came from a study of T cell repertoires in cytomegalovirus infection. Study in general: A matching HLA type, together with CMV infection, was signaled by public TCR beta signatures.

This clonotype was seen only a few times. MiXCR was run by TCRdb on the reads, yielding one entry per CDR3 protein. The data contain approximately 100,000 distinct CDR3 sequences, about 25% of them singletons. Germline CDR1 reads MNHEY; CDR2 reads SVGEGT. This CDR3 has 12 residues. Trimming took off 5 bases at V and 13 bases at J, with 17 bases between the two ends. The source of this sequence is a human donor in good health (CMV status not recorded). Some clones in this sample may be carry-over from other donors' samples. Sequencing used CD8+ T cells from PBMCs. The chain joins TRBV6-2 or TRBV6-3 to TRBJ1-1; no firm D call. CDR3 residues: CASSRTDRGNFF. The CDR3 region has the DNA TGTGCCAGCAGTAGGACCGACCGTGGAAATTTCTTT.